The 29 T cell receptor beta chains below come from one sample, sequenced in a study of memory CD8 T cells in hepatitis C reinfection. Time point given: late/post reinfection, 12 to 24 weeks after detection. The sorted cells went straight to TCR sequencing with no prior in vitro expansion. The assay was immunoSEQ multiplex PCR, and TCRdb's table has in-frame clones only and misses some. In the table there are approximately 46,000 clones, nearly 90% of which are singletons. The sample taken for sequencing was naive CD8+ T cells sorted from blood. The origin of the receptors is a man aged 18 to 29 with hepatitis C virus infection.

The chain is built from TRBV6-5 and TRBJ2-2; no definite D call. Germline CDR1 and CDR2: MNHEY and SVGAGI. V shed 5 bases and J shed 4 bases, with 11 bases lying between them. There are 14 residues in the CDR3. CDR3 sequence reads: CASSPSTPTGELFF. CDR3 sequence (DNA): TGTGCCAGCAGTCCATCAACACCCACCGGGGAGCTGTTTTTT.

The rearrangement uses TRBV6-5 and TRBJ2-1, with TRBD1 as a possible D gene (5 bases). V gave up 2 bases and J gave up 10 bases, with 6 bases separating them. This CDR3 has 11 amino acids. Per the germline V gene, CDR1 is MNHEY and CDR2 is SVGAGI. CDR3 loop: CASSYGAEQFF. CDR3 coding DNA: TGTGCCAGCAGTTACGGGGCCGAGCAGTTCTTC.

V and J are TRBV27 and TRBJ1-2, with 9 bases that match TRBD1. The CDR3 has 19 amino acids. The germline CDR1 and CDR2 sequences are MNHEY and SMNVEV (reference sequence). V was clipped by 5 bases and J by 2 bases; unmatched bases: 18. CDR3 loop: CASSHFRQIQGALNYGYTF. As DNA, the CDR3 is TGTGCCAGCAGTCATTTCCGCCAAATACAGGGGGCTTTGAACTATGGCTACACCTTC.

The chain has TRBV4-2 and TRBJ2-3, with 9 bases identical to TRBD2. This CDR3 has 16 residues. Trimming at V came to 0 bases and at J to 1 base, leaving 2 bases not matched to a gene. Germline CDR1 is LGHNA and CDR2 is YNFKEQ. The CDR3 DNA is TGTGCCAGCAGCCAAGAGGCTAGCGGGGGCACAGATACGCAGTATTTT. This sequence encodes CASSQEASGGTDTQYF.

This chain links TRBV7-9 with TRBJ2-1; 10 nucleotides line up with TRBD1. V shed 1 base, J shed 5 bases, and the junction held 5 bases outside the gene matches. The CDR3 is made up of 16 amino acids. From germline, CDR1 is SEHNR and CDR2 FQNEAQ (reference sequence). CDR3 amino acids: CASSLEDRGFHNEQFF. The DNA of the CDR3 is TGTGCCAGCAGCTTAGAGGACAGGGGGTTCCACAATGAGCAGTTCTTC.

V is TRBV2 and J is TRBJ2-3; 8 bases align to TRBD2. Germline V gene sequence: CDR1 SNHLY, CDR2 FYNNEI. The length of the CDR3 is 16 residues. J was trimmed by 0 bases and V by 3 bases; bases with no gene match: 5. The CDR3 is CASSDASSGSTDTQYF. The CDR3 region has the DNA TGTGCCAGCAGTGATGCGTCTAGCGGGAGCACAGATACGCAGTATTTT.

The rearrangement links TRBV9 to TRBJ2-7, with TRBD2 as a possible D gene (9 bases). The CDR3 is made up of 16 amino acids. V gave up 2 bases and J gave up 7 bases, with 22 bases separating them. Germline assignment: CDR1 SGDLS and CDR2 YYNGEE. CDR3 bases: TGTGCCAGCAGCGTCTCAGGGGGCGGGGGGGTCAAAGAGCAGTACTTC. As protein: CASSVSGGGGVKEQYF. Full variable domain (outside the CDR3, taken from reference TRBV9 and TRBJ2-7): DSGVTQTPKHLITATGQRVTLRCSPRSGDLSVYWYQQSLDQGLQFLIQYYNGEERAKGNILERFSAQQFPDLHSELNLSSLELGDSALYFCASSVSGGGGVKEQYFGPGTRLTVT.

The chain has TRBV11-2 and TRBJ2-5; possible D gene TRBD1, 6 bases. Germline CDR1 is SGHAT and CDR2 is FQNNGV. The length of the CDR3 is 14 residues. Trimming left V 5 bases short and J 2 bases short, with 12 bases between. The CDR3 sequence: CASSPDRNQETQYF. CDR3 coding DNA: TGTGCCAGCAGCCCCGACAGGAATCAAGAGACCCAGTACTTC.

The CDR3 bases are TGTGCCAGCAGCCCCACACCTGAGGGTTACTCTGGAAACACCATATATTTT. Protein product: CASSPTPEGYSGNTIYF. V gene TRBV7-9 combines with J gene TRBJ1-3; D is unresolved. The CDR3 has 17 amino acids. Trimming took off 5 bases at V and 0 bases at J, with 17 bases between the two ends. Germline CDR1 reads SEHNR; CDR2 reads FQNEAQ (reference sequence).

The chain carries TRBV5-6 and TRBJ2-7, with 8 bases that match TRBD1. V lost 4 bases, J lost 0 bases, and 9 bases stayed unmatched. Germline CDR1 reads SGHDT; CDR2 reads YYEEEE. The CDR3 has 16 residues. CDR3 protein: CASSSSDRESSYEQYV. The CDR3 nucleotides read TGTGCCAGCAGCAGCTCGGACAGGGAGAGCTCCTACGAGCAGTACGTC.

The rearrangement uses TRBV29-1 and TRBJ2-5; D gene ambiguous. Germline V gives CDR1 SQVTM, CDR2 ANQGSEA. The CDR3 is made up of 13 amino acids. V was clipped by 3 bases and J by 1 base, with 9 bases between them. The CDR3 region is CSVEPIPQETQYF. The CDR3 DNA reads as TGCAGCGTTGAGCCTATCCCCCAAGAGACCCAGTACTTC. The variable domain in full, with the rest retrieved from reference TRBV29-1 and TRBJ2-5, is SAVISQKPSRDICQRGTSLTIQCQVDSQVTMMFWYRQQPGQSLTLIATANQGSEATYESGFVIDKFPISRPNLTFSTLTVSNMSPEDSSIYLCSVEPIPQETQYFGPGTRLLVL.

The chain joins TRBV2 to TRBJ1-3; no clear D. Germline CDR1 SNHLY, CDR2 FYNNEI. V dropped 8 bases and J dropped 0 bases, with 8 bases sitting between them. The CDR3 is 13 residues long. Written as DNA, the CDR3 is TGTGCCAGCGGCGGTGGCTCTGGAAACACCATATATTTT. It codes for CASGGGSGNTIYF.

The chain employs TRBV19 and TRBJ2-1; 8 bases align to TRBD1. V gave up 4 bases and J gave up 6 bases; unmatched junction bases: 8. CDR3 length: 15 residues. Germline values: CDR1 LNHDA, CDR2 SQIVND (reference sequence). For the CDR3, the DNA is TGTGCCAGTAGTAAGTGGCAGGGGGCGTCCAATGAGCAGTTCTTC. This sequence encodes CASSKWQGASNEQFF.

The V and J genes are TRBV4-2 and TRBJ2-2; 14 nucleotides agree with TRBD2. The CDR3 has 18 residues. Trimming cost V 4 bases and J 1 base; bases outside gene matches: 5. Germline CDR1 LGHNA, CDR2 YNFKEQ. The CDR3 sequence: CASSLGLAGERNTGELFF. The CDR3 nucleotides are TGTGCCAGCAGCCTGGGACTAGCGGGAGAGCGGAACACCGGGGAGCTGTTTTTT.

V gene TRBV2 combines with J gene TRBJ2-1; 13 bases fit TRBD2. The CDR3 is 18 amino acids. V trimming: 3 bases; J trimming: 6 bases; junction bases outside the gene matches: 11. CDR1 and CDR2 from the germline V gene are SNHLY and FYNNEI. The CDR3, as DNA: TGTGCCAGCAGTGAGGGGGGGACTAGCGGGATACTTAGCAATGAGCAGTTCTTC. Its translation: CASSEGGTSGILSNEQFF.

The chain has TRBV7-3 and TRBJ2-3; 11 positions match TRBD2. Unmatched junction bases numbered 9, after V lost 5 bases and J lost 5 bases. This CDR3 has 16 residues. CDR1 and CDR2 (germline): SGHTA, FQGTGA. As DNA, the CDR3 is TGTGCCAGCAGCCCTCTGCTAGCGGGAGGAGTAGATACGCAGTATTTT. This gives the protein CASSPLLAGGVDTQYF. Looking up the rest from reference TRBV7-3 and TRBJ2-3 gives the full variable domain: GAGVSQTPSNKVTEKGKYVELRCDPISGHTALYWYRQSLGQGPEFLIYFQGTGAADDSGLPNDRFFAVRPEGSVSTLKIQRTERGDSAVYLCASSPLLAGGVDTQYFGPGTRLTVL.

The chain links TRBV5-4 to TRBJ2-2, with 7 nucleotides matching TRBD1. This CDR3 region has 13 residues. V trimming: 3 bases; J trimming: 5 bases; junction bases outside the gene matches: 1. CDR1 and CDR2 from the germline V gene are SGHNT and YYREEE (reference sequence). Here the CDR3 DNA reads TGTGCCAGCAGCTCCAGGGGGACCGGGGAGCTGTTTTTT. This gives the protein CASSSRGTGELFF.

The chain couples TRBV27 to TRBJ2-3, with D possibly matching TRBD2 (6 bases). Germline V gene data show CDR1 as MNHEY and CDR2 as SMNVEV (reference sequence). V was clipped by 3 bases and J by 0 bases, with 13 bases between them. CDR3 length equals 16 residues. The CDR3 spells CASSFPGTASTDTQYF. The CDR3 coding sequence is TGTGCCAGCAGTTTCCCAGGGACTGCGAGCACAGATACGCAGTATTTT.

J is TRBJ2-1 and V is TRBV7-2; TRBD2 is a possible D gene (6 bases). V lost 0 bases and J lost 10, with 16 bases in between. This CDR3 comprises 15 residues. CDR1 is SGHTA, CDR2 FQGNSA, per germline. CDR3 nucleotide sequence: TGTGCCAGCAGCTTAGCGCGGTTGGTGGAGGGGGAGCAGTTCTTC. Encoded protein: CASSLARLVEGEQFF.

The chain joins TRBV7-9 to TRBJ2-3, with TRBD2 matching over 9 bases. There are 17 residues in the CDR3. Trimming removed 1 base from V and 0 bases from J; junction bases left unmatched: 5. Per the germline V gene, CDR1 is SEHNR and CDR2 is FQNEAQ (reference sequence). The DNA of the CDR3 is TGTGCCAGCAGCTTAGAGAAAGCGGGGGGCAGCACAGATACGCAGTATTTT. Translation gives CASSLEKAGGSTDTQYF.

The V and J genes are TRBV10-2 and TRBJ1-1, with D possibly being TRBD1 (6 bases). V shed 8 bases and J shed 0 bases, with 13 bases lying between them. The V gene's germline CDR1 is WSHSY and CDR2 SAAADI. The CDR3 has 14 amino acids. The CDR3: CASGKGGMNTEAFF. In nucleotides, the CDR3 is TGCGCCAGCGGGAAAGGGGGAATGAACACTGAAGCTTTCTTT.

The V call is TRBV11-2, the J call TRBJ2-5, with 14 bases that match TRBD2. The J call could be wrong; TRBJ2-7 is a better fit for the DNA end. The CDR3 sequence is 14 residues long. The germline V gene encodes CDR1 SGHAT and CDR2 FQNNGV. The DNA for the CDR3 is TGTGCCAGCAGCCCGGGACTAGCGGGAGACGAGCAGTACTTC. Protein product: CASSPGLAGDEQYF.

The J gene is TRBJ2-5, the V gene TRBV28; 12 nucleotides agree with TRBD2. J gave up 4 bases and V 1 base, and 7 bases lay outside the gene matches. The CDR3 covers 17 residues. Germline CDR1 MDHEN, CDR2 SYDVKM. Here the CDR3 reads CASSLSLAGGVAETQYF. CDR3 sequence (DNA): TGTGCCAGCAGTTTATCACTAGCGGGAGGTGTCGCAGAGACCCAGTACTTC. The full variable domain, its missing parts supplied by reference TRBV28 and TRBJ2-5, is DVKVTQSSRYLVKRTGEKVFLECVQDMDHENMFWYRQDPGLGLRLIYFSYDVKMKEKGDIPEGYSVSREKKERFSLILESASTNQTSMYLCASSLSLAGGVAETQYFGPGTRLLVL.

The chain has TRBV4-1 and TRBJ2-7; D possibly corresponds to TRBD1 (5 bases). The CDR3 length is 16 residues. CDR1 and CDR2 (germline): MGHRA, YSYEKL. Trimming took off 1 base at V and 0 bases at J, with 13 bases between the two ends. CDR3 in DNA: TGCGCCAGCAGCCAAGTGGGGCAGGGAAGCTCCTACGAGCAGTACTTC. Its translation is CASSQVGQGSSYEQYF.

CDR3 in amino acids: CASMTGVREQFF. The CDR3 DNA reads as TGTGCCAGTATGACAGGGGTACGTGAGCAGTTCTTC. V usage is TRBV19 and J usage is TRBJ2-1; 8 bases are a match to TRBD1. The CDR3 extends over 12 amino acids. The V and J ends lost 7 bases and 9 bases, in that order; junction bases with no gene match: 5. Germline-derived CDR1 and CDR2 are LNHDA and SQIVND (reference sequence).

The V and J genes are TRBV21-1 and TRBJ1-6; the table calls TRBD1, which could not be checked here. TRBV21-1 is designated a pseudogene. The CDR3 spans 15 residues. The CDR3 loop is CASSELTAYNSPLHF. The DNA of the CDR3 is TGTGCCAGCAGTGAATTGACAGCCTATAATTCACCCCTCCACTTT.

The CDR3 region has the DNA TGTGCCAGCAGTTCAGAGCACAGGGTGGGGGAGACCCAGTACTTC. Translating it yields CASSSEHRVGETQYF. The genes are TRBV7-9 and TRBJ2-5; tentative D call: TRBD1 (6 bases). The CDR3 consists of 15 residues. The germline V gene encodes CDR1 SEHNR and CDR2 FQNEAQ (reference sequence). V gave up 6 bases and J gave up 5 bases, with 19 bases separating them.

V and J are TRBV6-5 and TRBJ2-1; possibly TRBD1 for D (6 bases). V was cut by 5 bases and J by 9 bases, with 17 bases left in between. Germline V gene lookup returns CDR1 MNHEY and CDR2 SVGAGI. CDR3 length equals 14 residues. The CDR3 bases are TGTGCCAGCAGTCTCCCAGGGGCAGGGAGTGAGCAGTTCTTC. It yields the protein CASSLPGAGSEQFF.

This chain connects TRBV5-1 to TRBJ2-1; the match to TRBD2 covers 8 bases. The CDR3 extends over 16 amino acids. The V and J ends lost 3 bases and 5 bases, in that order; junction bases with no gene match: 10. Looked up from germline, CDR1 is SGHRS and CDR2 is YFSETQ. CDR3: CASSWHRGGGHNEQFF. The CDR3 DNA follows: TGCGCCAGCAGCTGGCACCGGGGGGGTGGCCACAATGAGCAGTTCTTC.